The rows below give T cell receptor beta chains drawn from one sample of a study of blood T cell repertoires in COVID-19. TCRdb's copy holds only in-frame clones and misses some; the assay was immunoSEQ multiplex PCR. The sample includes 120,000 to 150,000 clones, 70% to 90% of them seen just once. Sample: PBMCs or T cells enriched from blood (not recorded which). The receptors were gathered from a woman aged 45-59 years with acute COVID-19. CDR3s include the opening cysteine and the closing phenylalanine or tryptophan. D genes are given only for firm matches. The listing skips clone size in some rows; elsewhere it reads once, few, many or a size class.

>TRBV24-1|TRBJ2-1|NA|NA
CATSDFGQGGYNEQFF
TGTGCCACCAGTGATTTCGGACAGGGAGGGTACAATGAGCAGTTCTTC
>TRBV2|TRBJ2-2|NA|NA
CASSQTRWELFF
TGTGCCAGCAGTCAGACTAGGTGGGAGCTGTTTTTT
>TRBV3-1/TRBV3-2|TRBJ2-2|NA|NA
CASTRAGELFF
TGTGCCAGCACCCGGGCCGGGGAGCTGTTTTTT
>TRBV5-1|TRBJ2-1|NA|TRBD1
CASSAPSGQGPNEQFF
TGCGCCAGCAGCGCGCCCTCAGGACAGGGACCCAATGAGCAGTTCTTC
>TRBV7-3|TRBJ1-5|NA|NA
CASSPGANQPQHF
TGTGCCAGCAGTCCGGGAGCTAACCAGCCCCAGCATTTT
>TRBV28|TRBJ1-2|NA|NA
CASSLASGARGYTF
TGTGCCAGCAGTTTGGCATCAGGGGCGAGGGGCTACACCTTC
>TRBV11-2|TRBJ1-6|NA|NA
CASSFSGSPLHF
TGTGCCAGCAGCTTTTCGGGGTCACCCCTCCACTTT
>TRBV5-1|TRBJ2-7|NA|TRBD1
CASSYRGTRDEQYF
TGCGCCAGCAGCTACAGGGGAACGCGCGACGAGCAGTACTTC
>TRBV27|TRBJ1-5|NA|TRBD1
CASSRDRPPGKPQHF
TGTGCCAGCAGCCGGGACAGGCCACCGGGGAAGCCCCAGCATTTT
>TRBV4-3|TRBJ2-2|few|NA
CASSQTPLDTGELFF
TGCGCCAGCAGCCAGACCCCCCTAGACACCGGGGAGCTGTTTTTT
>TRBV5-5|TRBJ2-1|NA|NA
CASSSSRREQFF
TGTGCCAGCAGTAGTAGCAGAAGGGAGCAGTTCTTC
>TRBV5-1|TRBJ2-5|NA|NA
CASSQDPGRETQYF
TGCGCCAGCAGCCAGGACCCGGGGAGAGAGACCCAGTACTTC
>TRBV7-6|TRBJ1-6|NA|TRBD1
CASSWGQGSRSPLHF
TGTGCCAGCAGCTGGGGACAGGGGTCCCGTTCACCCCTCCACTTT
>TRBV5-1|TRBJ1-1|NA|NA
CASSLEREVAFF
TGCGCCAGCAGCTTGGAGAGGGAGGTTGCTTTCTTT
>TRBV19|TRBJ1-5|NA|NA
CASTSQVSNQPQHF
TGTGCCAGTACCTCTCAGGTTAGCAATCAGCCCCAGCATTTT
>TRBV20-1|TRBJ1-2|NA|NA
CSASTGSDYGYTF
TGCAGTGCTAGTACAGGGTCGGACTATGGCTACACCTTC
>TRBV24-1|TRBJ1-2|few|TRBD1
CATSQGQGDGYTF
TGTGCCACCAGTCAGGGACAGGGAGATGGCTACACCTTC
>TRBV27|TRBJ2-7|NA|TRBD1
CASSTRTGGYEQYF
TGTGCCAGCAGTACTCGGACAGGGGGCTACGAGCAGTACTTC
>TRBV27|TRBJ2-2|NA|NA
CASTEGGIAGELFF
TGTGCCAGCACCGAGGGGGGGATCGCCGGGGAGCTGTTTTTT
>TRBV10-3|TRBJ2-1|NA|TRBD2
CAISELAGGGNEQFF
TGTGCCATCAGTGAGCTAGCGGGAGGGGGCAATGAGCAGTTCTTC
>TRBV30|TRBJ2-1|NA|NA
CAWSPVALENNEQFF
TGTGCCTGGAGTCCTGTTGCTCTAGAAAACAATGAGCAGTTCTTC
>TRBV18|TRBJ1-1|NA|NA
CASSPGGDLEAFF
TGTGCCAGCTCACCAGGGGGGGACCTTGAAGCTTTCTTT
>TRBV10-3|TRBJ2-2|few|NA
CAISHSDGELFF
TGTGCCATCAGCCATAGCGACGGGGAGCTGTTTTTT
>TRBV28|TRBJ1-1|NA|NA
CASSSGGQNTEAFF
TGTGCCAGCAGTTCGGGGGGGCAGAACACTGAAGCTTTCTTT